This T cell receptor beta chain was identified in a study of shared clonotypes between healthy human individuals. Study overall: Each donor's CD4 naive and CD4 memory cells filled three plates apiece, CD8 naive two, and CD8 memory one.

The assay was immunoSEQ multiplex PCR, and TCRdb's table has in-frame clones only and misses some. This sample has around 2,000,000 clones, with 85% to 95% found just once. Study-wide results and caveats: All-four-donor shared clonotypes had higher generation probabilities than non-shared clonotypes did. The authors sampled blood alone, and tissue repertoires likely differ.

As for this clone: Its antigen is unknown.

Trimming took off 2 bases at V and 1 base at J, with 15 bases between the two ends. Germline V lookup: CDR1 SGHDT, CDR2 YYEEEE. The CDR3 is made up of 16 amino acids. Into CD45RA+ naive and CD45RA-negative memory subsets, the CD4+ cells were split. This sequence joins TRBV5-6 and TRBJ2-5, with a tentative D call TRBD1 (6 bases). Sequenced sample: naive CD4+ T cells sorted from blood. Subset in this sample: CD45RA+ positively selected. The TCR was taken from a man in his late teens or twenties in good health. The CDR3 sequence: CASSFQGGGFQETQYF. The DNA for the CDR3 is TGTGCCAGCAGCTTTCAAGGGGGTGGCTTCCAAGAGACCCAGTACTTC.